This T cell receptor (beta chain) was identified in a study of CD8 T cells in ankylosing spondylitis. Whole-study results and caveats: A number of the motif variants had already been described in reactive arthritis synovial fluid and blood. There was a TCR beta motif, made of roughly eight highly homologous variants, that appeared characteristic of ankylosing spondylitis blood. The disease-linked clones had a CD8+ phenotype and low blood frequencies.

Libraries for TCR beta were made by quantitative 5'-RACE with molecular barcodes. In TCRdb, the 5' RACE reads were re-called with MiXCR into one record per CDR3 protein. The sample holds under 950,000 distinct CDR3 sequences; around 17% are singletons and the top ten take around 20%. CDR3 length: 17 amino acids. Trimming removed 7 bases from V and 0 bases from J; junction bases left unmatched: 13. This clonotype was seen many times. The target antigen is unknown. The genes are TRBV12-3 or TRBV12-4 and TRBJ2-3, with 7 positions matching TRBD2. Sequenced sample: blood, either unsorted or a sorted T cell fraction (not recorded which). The clonotype was recovered from a male donor with ankylosing spondylitis. CDR3 amino acids: CASTALGGGGSTDTQYF. The CDR3 bases are TGTGCCAGCACGGCACTTGGGGGGGGGGGAAGCACAGATACGCAGTATTTT.